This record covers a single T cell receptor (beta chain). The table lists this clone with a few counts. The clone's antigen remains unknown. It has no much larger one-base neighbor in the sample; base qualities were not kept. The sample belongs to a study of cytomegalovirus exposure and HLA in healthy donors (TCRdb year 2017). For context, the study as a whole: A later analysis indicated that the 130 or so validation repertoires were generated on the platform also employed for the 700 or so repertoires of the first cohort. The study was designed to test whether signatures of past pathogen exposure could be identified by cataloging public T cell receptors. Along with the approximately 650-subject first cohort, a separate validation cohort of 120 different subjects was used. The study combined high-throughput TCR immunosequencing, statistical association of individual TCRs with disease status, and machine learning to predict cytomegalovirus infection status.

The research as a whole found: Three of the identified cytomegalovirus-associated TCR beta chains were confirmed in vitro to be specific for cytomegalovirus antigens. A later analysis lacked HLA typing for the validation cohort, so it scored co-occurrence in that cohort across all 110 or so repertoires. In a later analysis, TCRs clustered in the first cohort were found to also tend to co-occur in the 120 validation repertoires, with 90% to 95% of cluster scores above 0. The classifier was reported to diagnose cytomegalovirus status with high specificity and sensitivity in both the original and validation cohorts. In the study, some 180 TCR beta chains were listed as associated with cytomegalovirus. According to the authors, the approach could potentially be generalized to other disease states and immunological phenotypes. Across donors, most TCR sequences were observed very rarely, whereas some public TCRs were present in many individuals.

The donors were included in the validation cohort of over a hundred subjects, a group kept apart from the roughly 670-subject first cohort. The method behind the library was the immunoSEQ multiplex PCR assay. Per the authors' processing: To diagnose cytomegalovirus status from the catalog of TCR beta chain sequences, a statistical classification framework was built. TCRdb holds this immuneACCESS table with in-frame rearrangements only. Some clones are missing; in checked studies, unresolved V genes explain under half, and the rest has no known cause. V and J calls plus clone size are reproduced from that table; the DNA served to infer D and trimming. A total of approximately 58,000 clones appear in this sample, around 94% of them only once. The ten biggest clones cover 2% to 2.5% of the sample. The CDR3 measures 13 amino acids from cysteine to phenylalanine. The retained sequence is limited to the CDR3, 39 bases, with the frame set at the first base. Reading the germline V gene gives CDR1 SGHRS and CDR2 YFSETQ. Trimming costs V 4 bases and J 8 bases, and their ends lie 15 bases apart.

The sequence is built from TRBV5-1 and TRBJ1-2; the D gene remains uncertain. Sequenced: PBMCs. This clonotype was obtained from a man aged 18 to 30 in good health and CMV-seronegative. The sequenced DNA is TGCGCCAGCAGCCGACTTGATCGGGAGGGCTACACCTTC. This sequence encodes CASSRLDREGYTF.